This TCR beta chain appears in the sequencing data of a study of regulatory T cells in long-lasting Graves disease. Sample time point: newly diagnosed GD, antithyroid drugs for less than 3 months. There was RNA extracted from PBMCs, and the TCR library was made from it. Building the TCR beta libraries relied on iRepertoire HTBI primers, and CDR3 regions underwent Arm-PCR. MiXCR, run by TCRdb on the multiplex PCR reads, gives a single entry per CDR3 protein. The table has 540,000 or so distinct CDR3 sequences, about 13% seen once; the top ten hold about 9.1%. There are a few counts of this clonotype. The V and J ends lost 2 bases and 5 bases, in that order; junction bases with no gene match: 6. Germline lookup yields CDR1 SNHLY and CDR2 FYNNEI. There are 15 residues in the CDR3. This sample was also put to use in a study of T cells in Graves' hyperthyroidism and ophthalmopathy.

This TCR derives from a man younger than 40 with Graves disease. The J gene is TRBJ2-5, the V gene TRBV2, with 9 nucleotides matching TRBD2. Sequenced here: peripheral blood mononuclear cells (PBMCs), sampled at new diagnosis, from a patient treated with antithyroid drugs. The DNA for the CDR3 is TGTGCCAGCAGTGAAAGTGCGGGAGGGGAGGAGACCCAGTACTTC. Translation gives CASSESAGGEETQYF.